What follows are 32 T cell receptor beta chains derived from one specimen sequenced in a study of vaccination and CD4 T cells after COVID-19. Regarding treatment: roughly nine-day PBMC culture with coronavirus spike peptide pools or control peptides (ViraFEST assay). Antigens for these TCRs are unknown. The Oncomine TCR Beta short-read assay was applied to DNA of cultured CD4+ T cells. TCRdb re-derived calls from the PCR reads in MiXCR, one entry per CDR3 protein. Of 13,000 or so distinct CDR3 sequences in the sample, 40% to 50% were seen once. Sample: CD4+ T cells from blood, cultured in vitro. These receptors were taken from a human donor who had recovered from COVID-19.

This clonotype appeared a few times. This chain uses TRBV27 with TRBJ1-4; the D gene is possibly TRBD1 (6 bases). Trimming left V 6 bases short and J 8 bases short, with 28 bases between. The CDR3 has 18 residues. Per germline, CDR1 MNHEY and CDR2 SMNVEV (reference sequence). The DNA for the CDR3 is TGTGCCAGCAGCTCACCCAGCTTTCAGGGGAGTAGTGGGGAAAAACTGTTTTTT. Amino acids: CASSSPSFQGSSGEKLFF.

The chain joins TRBV20-1 to TRBJ1-2; weak D call: TRBD1 (6 bases). Germline CDR1 reads DFQATT; CDR2 reads SNEGSKA (reference sequence). The ends were cut back, 5 bases at V and 0 bases at J, with 13 bases in the middle. The CDR3 spans 14 residues. The CDR3: CSARRDIPNYGYTF. In DNA, the CDR3 is TGCAGTGCTCGACGGGACATCCCTAACTATGGCTACACCTTC.

This rearrangement joins TRBV20-1 to TRBJ1-1; D ambiguous. Trimming removed 4 bases at V and 0 bases at J, with 9 bases between. The CDR3 is 13 residues long. The germline V gene encodes CDR1 DFQATT and CDR2 SNEGSKA (reference sequence). The CDR3: CSATRTVNTEAFF. Written as DNA, the CDR3 is TGCAGTGCTACAAGGACGGTGAACACTGAAGCTTTCTTT.

This chain joins TRBV14 and TRBJ1-2; D may be TRBD1 (5 bases). V was cut by 4 bases and J by 3 bases, with 9 bases left in between. This CDR3 spans 13 amino acids. Germline loops: CDR1 SGHDN, CDR2 FVKESK. DNA of the CDR3: TGTGCCAGCAGCCTGGGGCCCCACTATGGCTACACCTTC. This gives the protein CASSLGPHYGYTF.

This clonotype is medium-sized. The V call is TRBV24-1, the J call TRBJ2-7, with 11 bases fitting TRBD2. V shed 1 base and J 4 bases; nucleotides not matched to a gene: 17. Germline values: CDR1 KGHDR, CDR2 SFDVKD. There are 20 residues in the CDR3. The CDR3 spells CATSDFRGHKAGLADYEQYF. In DNA, the CDR3 is TGTGCCACCAGTGATTTTCGCGGACATAAAGCGGGACTAGCGGATTACGAGCAGTACTTC.

This rearrangement joins TRBV6-2 or TRBV6-3 to TRBJ1-1, with D tentatively TRBD1 (5 bases). V lost 5 bases, J lost 11 bases, and 15 bases lay in between. Per the germline V gene, CDR1 is MNHEY and CDR2 is SVGEGT. CDR3 length: 12 residues. CDR3 residues: CASSKRGLGAFF. The CDR3 region has the DNA TGTGCCAGCAGTAAACGGGGACTTGGCGCTTTCTTT.

DNA of the CDR3: TGCAGTGCTAGAGCGTCCGGGACACCGTTTGGAAACACCATATATTTT. It codes for CSARASGTPFGNTIYF. The V call is TRBV20-1, the J call TRBJ1-3; possibly TRBD1 for D (6 bases). Per germline, CDR1 DFQATT and CDR2 SNEGSKA (reference sequence). This CDR3 comprises 16 residues. Trimming pared 1 base from V and 3 bases from J, leaving 16 bases between.

This clonotype was counted between two and nine times. The chain combines TRBV7-2 with TRBJ2-5; 8 bases are shared with TRBD1. CDR3 length equals 14 residues. Trimming at V came to 4 bases and at J to 5 bases, leaving 6 bases not matched to a gene. Germline V gives CDR1 SGHTA, CDR2 FQGNSA. This CDR3 is CASSYRQGLETQYF. The CDR3, as DNA: TGTGCCAGCAGCTACCGACAGGGGTTGGAGACCCAGTACTTC.

This chain joins TRBV7-8 and TRBJ2-3; 7 nucleotides align to TRBD1. The CDR3 length is 16 residues. The germline V gene has CDR1 SGHVS and CDR2 FQNEAQ. V shed 4 bases, J shed 0 bases, and the junction held 7 bases outside the gene matches. CDR3 DNA: TGTGCCAGCAGCTCCGGACACAGGGGAAGCACAGATACGCAGTATTTT. It specifies CASSSGHRGSTDTQYF.

This rearrangement joins TRBV10-1 to TRBJ1-1, with TRBD1 identical over 9 bases. Looked up from germline, CDR1 is WNHNN and CDR2 is SYGVQD (reference sequence). V shed 6 bases and J 4 bases; nucleotides not matched to a gene: 9. This CDR3 contains 15 residues. Here the CDR3 reads CASREDRGLGTEAFF. CDR3 in DNA: TGCGCCAGCAGGGAGGACAGGGGATTAGGCACTGAAGCTTTCTTT.

The table lists this clonotype with a few counts. The gene calls are TRBV6-5 and TRBJ2-5; 9 bases are shared with TRBD1. The ends lost 4 bases at V and 5 bases at J; junction bases unmatched: 2. CDR3 size: 13 residues. The germline V gene has CDR1 MNHEY and CDR2 SVGAGI. CDR3 protein: CASSWTGAETQYF. CDR3 in DNA: TGTGCCAGCAGTTGGACAGGGGCTGAGACCCAGTACTTC.

This clonotype appeared a few times. The CDR3 DNA reads as TGTGCCAGCATCTCGGGGGGGACCCGTCACGAGCAGTACTTC. Protein: CASISGGTRHEQYF. The V and J genes are TRBV7-2 and TRBJ2-7, with 8 bases aligning to TRBD2. V shed 7 bases, J shed 5 bases, and the junction held 10 bases outside the gene matches. Germline CDR1 is SGHTA and CDR2 is FQGNSA. This CDR3 region has 14 residues.

The chain carries TRBV21-1 and TRBJ1-1; the table's D call of TRBD1 was not tested on the DNA. TRBV21-1 is described as a pseudogene. This CDR3 region has 14 residues. The chain's CDR3 is CASSSTGPGTEAFF. The CDR3, as DNA: TGTGCCAGCAGCTCAACAGGTCCGGGGACTGAAGCTTTCTTT.

The gene calls are TRBV11-2 and TRBJ2-3, with TRBD1 matching over 9 bases. Germline lookup yields CDR1 SGHAT and CDR2 FQNNGV. J was trimmed by 8 bases and V by 6 bases; bases with no gene match: 3. The CDR3 is made up of 12 amino acids. The CDR3 protein is CASRSTGGTQYF. The DNA for the CDR3 is TGTGCCAGCAGGTCGACAGGGGGTACGCAGTATTTT.

This rearrangement joins TRBV10-3 to TRBJ1-2, with D possibly being TRBD1 (6 bases). V was shortened by 6 bases and J by 4 bases, with 15 bases between the two germline ends. CDR3 length: 14 amino acids. Germline V CDR1 and CDR2: ENHRY, SYGVKD. CDR3 residues: CAISPKQGTYGYTF. As DNA, the CDR3 is TGTGCCATCAGCCCGAAACAGGGAACCTATGGCTACACCTTC.

The V gene is TRBV10-2, the J gene TRBJ2-7; weak D call: TRBD2 (5 bases). The germline V and J ends were trimmed by 7 bases and 1 base, with 8 bases remaining between them. Germline-derived CDR1 and CDR2 are WSHSY and SAAADI. The CDR3 is made up of 12 amino acids. This chain's CDR3 is CASMGASYEQYF. For the CDR3, the DNA is TGCGCCAGCATGGGAGCGTCCTACGAGCAGTACTTC.

V usage is TRBV27 and J usage is TRBJ2-7; a weak D match, TRBD1 (6 bases). V was pared by 8 bases and J by 1 base, with 15 bases between. This CDR3 region has 14 residues. Germline V CDR1 and CDR2: MNHEY, SMNVEV (reference sequence). In DNA form, the CDR3 reads TGTGCCAGCCAAACCGGGACAACGTCCTACGAGCAGTACTTC. The encoded protein is CASQTGTTSYEQYF.

The rearrangement joins TRBV11-1 to TRBJ2-3; TRBD2 aligns across 7 bases. This CDR3 contains 16 residues. Germline V gene sequence: CDR1 SGHAT, CDR2 FQDESV (reference sequence). Trimming removed 5 bases from V and 1 base from J; junction bases left unmatched: 9. The CDR3 nucleotides read TGTGCCAGCAGCCGAGGCGAGGGAGGGGGCACAGATACGCAGTATTTT. Amino acid sequence: CASSRGEGGGTDTQYF.

The chain combines TRBV20-1 with TRBJ2-1, with 9 nucleotides matching TRBD2. V trimming: 3 bases; J trimming: 4 bases; junction bases outside the gene matches: 10. The CDR3 runs 16 residues. CDR1 DFQATT and CDR2 SNEGSKA come from the germline V gene (reference sequence). The CDR3: CSARVLASGNYNEQFF. The DNA of the CDR3 is TGCAGTGCTAGGGTTTTGGCTAGCGGGAATTACAATGAGCAGTTCTTC.

In this sample, this clonotype is medium-sized. The chain employs TRBV7-6 and TRBJ2-1; 7 positions match TRBD2. The CDR3 runs 18 residues. V lost 1 base and J lost 1; bases outside the gene matches: 10. The germline gives CDR1 SGHVS, CDR2 FNYEAQ. CDR3 nucleotides: TGTGCCAGCAGCTTAGATCCCCCCGCTAGCGGATCCTACAATGAGCAGTTCTTC. The encoded protein is CASSLDPPASGSYNEQFF.

The rearrangement joins TRBV5-4 to TRBJ1-6; 7 nucleotides line up with TRBD1. V shed 4 bases, J shed 9 bases, and the junction held 10 bases outside the gene matches. The CDR3 covers 15 residues. Germline lookup yields CDR1 SGHNT and CDR2 YYREEE (reference sequence). The CDR3: CASSPPPGGASPLHF. The CDR3 nucleotides read TGTGCCAGCAGCCCCCCCCCAGGGGGGGCTTCACCCCTCCACTTT.

The chain employs TRBV6-1 and TRBJ1-4; tentative D call: TRBD1 (5 bases). This CDR3 contains 13 residues. The V gene's germline CDR1 is MNHNS and CDR2 SASEGT. V gave up 7 bases and J gave up 6 bases, with 12 bases separating them. This CDR3 reads CASMEGLYEKLFF. The CDR3 DNA sequence: TGTGCCAGCATGGAGGGGCTATATGAAAAACTGTTTTTT.

This chain joins TRBV12-3 or TRBV12-4 and TRBJ1-1; tentatively, D is TRBD1 (6 bases). CDR3 length equals 12 residues. The V and J ends lost 4 bases and 10 bases respectively, with 13 bases between them. The CDR3 sequence is CASSSAPRGAFF. CDR3 DNA: TGTGCCAGCAGTTCAGCACCCAGGGGAGCTTTCTTT.

About this clonotype itself: Compared with germline, one end of the junction differs, possibly owing to a read error. The chain is built from TRBV7-7 and TRBJ2-5; 12 bases are a match to TRBD1. Germline CDR1 is SSHAT and CDR2 is FNYEAQ (reference sequence). The CDR3 contains 16 residues. CDR3 DNA sequence: TGTGCTAGCAGCGCGGGGACAGGGGGCGCAGGGGAGATCCAGTACTTC. It yields the protein CASSAGTGGAGEIQYF.

The chain combines TRBV5-6 with TRBJ1-1; no reliable D call. This CDR3 has 14 amino acids. Trimming shortened V by 1 base and J by 4 bases, and 11 bases separated the two germline ends. From germline, CDR1 is SGHDT and CDR2 YYEEEE. In DNA form, the CDR3 reads TGTGCCAGCAGCTTGTTACGGTATGGCACTGAAGCTTTCTTT. Its translation: CASSLLRYGTEAFF. Variable domain in full (rest from reference TRBV5-6 and TRBJ1-1): DAGVTQSPTHLIKTRGQQVTLRCSPKSGHDTVSWYQQALGQGPQFIFQYYEEEERQRGNFPDRFSGHQFPNYSSELNVNALLLGDSALYLCASSLLRYGTEAFFGQGTRLTVV.

This clonotype was counted only a few times. The chain recombines TRBV7-2 with TRBJ1-2; no reliable D call. Trimming left V 0 bases short and J 2 bases short, with 4 bases between. CDR3 length: 13 amino acids. Germline CDR1 reads SGHTA; CDR2 reads FQGNSA. The chain's CDR3 is CASSLARNYGYTF. CDR3 nucleotides: TGTGCCAGCAGCTTAGCCAGGAACTATGGCTACACCTTC.

The chain carries TRBV5-1 and TRBJ2-7, with D tentatively TRBD1 (6 bases). Germline CDR1 is SGHRS and CDR2 is YFSETQ. CDR3 length: 14 residues. The ends were cut back, 4 bases at V and 2 bases at J, with 13 bases in the middle. The CDR3 sequence is CASSVQGAAYEQYF. The CDR3 nucleotides read TGCGCCAGCAGCGTACAGGGTGCCGCCTACGAGCAGTACTTC.

The chain combines TRBV7-8 with TRBJ2-1, with 9 bases identical to TRBD2. Germline CDR1 is SGHVS and CDR2 is FQNEAQ. The CDR3 sequence is 16 residues long. J was trimmed by 4 bases and V by 1 base; bases with no gene match: 5. The chain's CDR3 is CASSLVAGVRYNEQFF. The CDR3 DNA sequence: TGTGCCAGCAGCTTAGTAGCGGGAGTCCGGTACAATGAGCAGTTCTTC.

This clonotype was seen only a few times. The chain is built from TRBV2 and TRBJ2-5; maybe TRBD1 (6 bases). Trimming left V 7 bases short and J 1 base short, with 10 bases between. Germline values: CDR1 SNHLY, CDR2 FYNNEI. The CDR3 extends over 13 amino acids. Written as DNA, the CDR3 is TGTGCCAGCAACGGACAGCTCCAAGAGACCCAGTACTTC. This sequence encodes CASNGQLQETQYF.

This sequence joins TRBV6-2 or TRBV6-3 and TRBJ1-5; TRBD1 might be the D (5 bases). V lost 0 bases, J lost 11 bases, and 14 bases lay in between. The germline V gene has CDR1 MNHEY and CDR2 SVGEGT. The CDR3 sequence is 14 residues long. The chain's CDR3 is CASSYSGATGTQHF. The CDR3 bases are TGTGCCAGCAGTTACTCCGGGGCAACCGGGACCCAGCATTTT.

In its sample, this clonotype was seen a few times. The chain recombines TRBV20-1 with TRBJ1-3; the D is unclear. CDR3 length: 14 residues. Germline CDR1 reads DFQATT; CDR2 reads SNEGSKA (reference sequence). V was pared by 1 base and J by 4 bases, with 11 bases between. The DNA for the CDR3 is TGCAGTGCTAGAGTCGGCACCGTAGGAAACACCATATATTTT. It specifies CSARVGTVGNTIYF.

V and J are TRBV27 and TRBJ1-1; 7 bases are a match to TRBD1. V dropped 3 bases and J dropped 11; count of bases not matched to a gene: 12. Germline V lookup: CDR1 MNHEY, CDR2 SMNVEV (reference sequence). There are 14 residues in the CDR3. This CDR3 reads CASSFLGGLRLAFF. The CDR3 DNA follows: TGTGCCAGCAGTTTTTTAGGGGGCTTAAGGTTGGCTTTCTTT.